This T cell receptor beta chain was identified in a study of a mutant IDH1 vaccine in newly diagnosed glioma. The time point: week 23, last vaccination. Topical imiquimod accompanied each vaccine dose, which consisted of 300 ug of mutant IDH1 20-mer peptide. The CDR3 sequence is 14 residues long. The germline CDR1 and CDR2 sequences are LGHNA and YSLEER. Trimming cost V 0 bases and J 5 bases, with 10 bases left between them. Measured with immunoSEQ multiplex PCR; TCRdb has only the in-frame clones, and not every one. The data show approximately 60,000 clones, around 80% seen once. About this clone itself: Antigen: not known.

The genes are TRBV4-3 and TRBJ1-1, with a possible D match to TRBD1 (5 bases). The TCR was taken from a woman aged 40 to 50 with glioma. Some clones in this sample may be carry-over from other donors' samples. Sequencing was performed on PBMCs, taken from a glioma patient whose treatment included an IDH1 peptide vaccine. The CDR3 nucleotides read TGCGCCAGCAGCCAAGATCTTAAGGGGACTGAAGCTTTCTTT. Amino acids: CASSQDLKGTEAFF.